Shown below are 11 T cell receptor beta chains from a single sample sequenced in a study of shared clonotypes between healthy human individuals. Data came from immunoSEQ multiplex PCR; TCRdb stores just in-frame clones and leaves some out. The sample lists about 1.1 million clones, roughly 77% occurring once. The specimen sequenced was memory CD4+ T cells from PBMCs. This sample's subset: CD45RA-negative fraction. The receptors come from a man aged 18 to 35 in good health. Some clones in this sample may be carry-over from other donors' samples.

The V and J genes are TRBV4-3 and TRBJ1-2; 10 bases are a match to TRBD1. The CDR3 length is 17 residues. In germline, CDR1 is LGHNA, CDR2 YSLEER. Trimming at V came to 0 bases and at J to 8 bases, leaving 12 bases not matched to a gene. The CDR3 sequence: CASSQDPPTDRGQGYTF. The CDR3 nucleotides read TGCGCCAGCAGCCAAGATCCCCCCACCGACAGGGGGCAAGGCTACACCTTC.

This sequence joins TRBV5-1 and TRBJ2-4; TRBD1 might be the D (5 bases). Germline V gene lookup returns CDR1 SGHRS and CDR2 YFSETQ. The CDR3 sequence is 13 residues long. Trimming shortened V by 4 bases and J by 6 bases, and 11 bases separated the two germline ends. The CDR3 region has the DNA TGCGCCAGCAGCGAAACAGGTGCAAACATTCAGTACTTC. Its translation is CASSETGANIQYF.

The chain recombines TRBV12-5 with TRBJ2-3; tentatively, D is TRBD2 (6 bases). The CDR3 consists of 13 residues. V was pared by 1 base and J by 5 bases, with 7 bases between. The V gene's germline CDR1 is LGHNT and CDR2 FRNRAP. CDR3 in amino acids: CASGLAGVDTQYF. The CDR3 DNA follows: TGTGCTAGTGGTTTGGCGGGAGTAGATACGCAGTATTTT. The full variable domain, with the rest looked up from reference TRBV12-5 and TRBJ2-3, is DARVTQTPRHKVTEMGQEVTMRCQPILGHNTVFWYRQTMMQGLELLAYFRNRAPLDDSGMPKDRFSAEMPDATLATLKIQPSEPRDSAVYFCASGLAGVDTQYFGPGTRLTVL.

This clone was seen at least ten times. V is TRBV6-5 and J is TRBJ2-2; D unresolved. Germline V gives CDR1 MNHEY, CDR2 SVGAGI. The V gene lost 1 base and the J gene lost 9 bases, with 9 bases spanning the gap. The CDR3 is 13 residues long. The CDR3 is CASSYFRARELFF. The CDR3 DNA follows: TGTGCCAGCAGTTACTTCCGGGCCAGGGAGCTGTTTTTT.

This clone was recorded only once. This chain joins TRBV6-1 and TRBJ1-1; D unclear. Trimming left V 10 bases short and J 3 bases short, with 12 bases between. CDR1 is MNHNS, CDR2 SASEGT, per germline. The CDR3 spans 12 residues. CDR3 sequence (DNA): TGTGCCACCAGCCAATCGTACACTGAAGCTTTCTTT. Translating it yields CATSQSYTEAFF.

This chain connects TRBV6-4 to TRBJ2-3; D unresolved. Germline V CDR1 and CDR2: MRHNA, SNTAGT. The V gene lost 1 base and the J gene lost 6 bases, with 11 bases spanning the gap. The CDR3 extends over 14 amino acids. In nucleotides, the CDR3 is TGTGCCAGCAGTGACTATCCTTTTGGGGATACGCAGTATTTT. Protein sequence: CASSDYPFGDTQYF.

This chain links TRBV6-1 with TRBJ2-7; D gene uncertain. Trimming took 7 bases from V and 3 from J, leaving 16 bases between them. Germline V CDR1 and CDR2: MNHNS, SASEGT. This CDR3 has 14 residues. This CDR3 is CASTVGRVLYEQYF. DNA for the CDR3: TGTGCCAGCACCGTTGGCAGAGTACTCTACGAGCAGTACTTC.

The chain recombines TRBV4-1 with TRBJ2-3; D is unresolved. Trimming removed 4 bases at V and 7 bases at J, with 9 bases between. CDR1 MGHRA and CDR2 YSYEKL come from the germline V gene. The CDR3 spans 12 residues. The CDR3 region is CASSPEWNTQYF. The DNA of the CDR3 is TGCGCCAGCAGCCCGGAATGGAATACGCAGTATTTT.

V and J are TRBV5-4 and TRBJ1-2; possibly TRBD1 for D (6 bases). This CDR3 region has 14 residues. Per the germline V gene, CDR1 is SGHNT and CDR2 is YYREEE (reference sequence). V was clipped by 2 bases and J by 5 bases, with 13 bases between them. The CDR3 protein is CASSLLTGIYGYTF. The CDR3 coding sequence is TGTGCCAGCAGCTTACTCACAGGGATTTATGGCTACACCTTC.

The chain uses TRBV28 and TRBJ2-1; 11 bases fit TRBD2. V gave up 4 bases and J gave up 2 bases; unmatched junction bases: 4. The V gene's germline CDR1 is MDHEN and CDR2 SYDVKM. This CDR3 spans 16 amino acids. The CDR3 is CASSSYSGRAYNEQFF. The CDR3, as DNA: TGTGCCAGCAGTTCTTATAGCGGGAGGGCCTACAATGAGCAGTTCTTC.

This CDR3 is CAWSQRDGELFF. As DNA, the CDR3 is TGTGCCTGGAGCCAGAGGGACGGGGAGCTGTTTTTT. The V call is TRBV30, the J call TRBJ2-2, with TRBD2 as a possible D gene (5 bases). Germline V CDR1 and CDR2: GTSNPN, SVGIG (reference sequence). The CDR3 totals 12 residues. Trimming pared 3 bases from V and 7 bases from J, leaving 9 bases between.